This entry lists 23 T cell receptor beta chains sequenced from one sample in a study of T cell repertoires in cytomegalovirus infection. TCRdb itself ran the reads through MiXCR, one entry per CDR3 protein. The repertoire includes approximately 990,000 distinct CDR3 sequences, around 30% of them detected once, and over 12% sits in the top ten. No antigen is known for these receptors. The sequences come from cultured CD8+ T cells from PBMCs, collected from culture after CMV antigen stimulation. The origin of the receptors is a human donor in good health (CMV status not recorded). Some clones in this sample may be carry-over from other donors' samples.

The chain recombines TRBV6-2 or TRBV6-3 with TRBJ2-5; D assignment may be TRBD1 or TRBD2 (5 bases each). Germline V gene data show CDR1 as MNHEY and CDR2 as SVGEGT. With 7 bases removed from V and 2 bases from J, the gap between germline ends came to 17 bases. The CDR3 is 15 amino acids. The CDR3 here is CASTKSGLPQETQYF. The CDR3 bases are TGTGCCAGCACCAAATCGGGGCTACCTCAAGAGACCCAGTACTTC.

This clonotype has a count of ten or more. The genes are TRBV7-2 and TRBJ2-2, with 11 bases that match TRBD2. With V trimmed by 5 bases and J by 1 base, 9 bases remained unmatched. Germline values: CDR1 SGHTA, CDR2 FQGNSA. The CDR3 totals 18 residues. CDR3 nucleotides: TGTGCCAGCAGCCTCCGTTATAGCGGGGGGGTGAACACCGGGGAGCTGTTTTTT. Its protein product is CASSLRYSGGVNTGELFF. The whole variable domain, remainder taken from reference TRBV7-2 and TRBJ2-2, is GAGVSQSPSNKVTEKGKDVELRCDPISGHTALYWYRQSLGQGLEFLIYFQGNSAPDKSGLPSDRFSAERTGGSVSTLTIQRTQQEDSAVYLCASSLRYSGGVNTGELFFGEGSRLTVL.

V gene TRBV2 combines with J gene TRBJ1-2, with 7 bases lining up with TRBD1. This CDR3 has 13 residues. Germline CDR1 SNHLY, CDR2 FYNNEI. Losses at the gene ends were 9 bases for V and 1 base for J; bases not matched to a gene: 5. DNA of the CDR3: TGTGCCAGAAGGGACAGAAGTAACTATGGCTACACCTTC. Amino acids: CARRDRSNYGYTF.

The chain uses TRBV2 and TRBJ1-1; 7 bases are a match to TRBD1. V lost 3 bases, J lost 8 bases, and 6 bases stayed unmatched. The CDR3 extends over 13 amino acids. Per the germline V gene, CDR1 is SNHLY and CDR2 is FYNNEI. The CDR3 DNA is TGTGCCAGCAGTGAGCGGGGACAGCCCGAAGCTTTCTTT. The encoded protein is CASSERGQPEAFF.

Regarding this clonotype: The junction shows a germline mismatch at one end, possibly a read error. The rearrangement links TRBV6-8 to TRBJ2-6; D call uncertain. Germline lookup yields CDR1 MNHGY and CDR2 SAAAGT. The CDR3 runs 15 residues. Here the CDR3 DNA reads TGTACCAGCAGTTACAAAACCTCTGGGGCCAACGTCCTGACTTTC. It encodes CTSSYKTSGANVLTF.

This clonotype was picked up one time. This chain joins TRBV27 and TRBJ1-2; D is possibly TRBD1 (6 bases). This CDR3 comprises 13 residues. CDR1 MNHEY and CDR2 SMNVEV come from the germline V gene (reference sequence). V lost 6 bases and J 3 bases, leaving 11 bases between the germline ends. As DNA, the CDR3 is TGTGCCAGCAGAAAAAACAGGGACTATGGCTACACCTTC. Its translation: CASRKNRDYGYTF.

The rearrangement uses TRBV12-5 and TRBJ2-1; D remains ambiguous. Germline CDR1 reads LGHNT; CDR2 reads FRNRAP. V lost 4 bases and J 4 bases, leaving 17 bases between the germline ends. The CDR3 runs 16 residues. The CDR3 protein is CASGWTLGQEYNEQFF. The DNA for the CDR3 is TGTGCTAGTGGTTGGACCCTAGGCCAGGAGTACAATGAGCAGTTCTTC.

This sequence joins TRBV4-1 and TRBJ1-5; D possibly corresponds to TRBD1 (6 bases). Trimming removed 0 bases at V and 7 bases at J, with 13 bases between. The germline V gene encodes CDR1 MGHRA and CDR2 YSYEKL. The CDR3 runs to 15 residues. The CDR3 loop is CASSQEGDGGQPQHF. CDR3 nucleotide sequence: TGCGCCAGCAGCCAAGAAGGGGACGGGGGCCAGCCCCAGCATTTT.

This clonotype was counted between two and nine times. The V and J genes are TRBV6-5 and TRBJ2-2; D is perhaps TRBD1 (6 bases). This CDR3 spans 14 amino acids. Germline V CDR1 and CDR2: MNHEY, SVGAGI. V was shortened by 0 bases and J by 6 bases, with 8 bases between the two germline ends. The CDR3 nucleotides read TGTGCCAGCAGTTACTCCAGGGGTCCCGGGGAGCTGTTTTTT. Translated, it gives CASSYSRGPGELFF.

For this clonotype: A clone one base away is much larger, so this may be a read error. CDR3 residues: CANSLALGRTGNTIYF. The CDR3 DNA reads TGTGCCAACAGTTTAGCGCTAGGCCGGACTGGAAACACCATATATTTT. V and J are TRBV12-3 or TRBV12-4 and TRBJ1-3; no clear D gene. The CDR3 is made up of 16 amino acids.

The genes are TRBV6-5 and TRBJ1-5; D uncertain. The V gene's germline CDR1 is MNHEY and CDR2 SVGAGI. Trimming left V 2 bases short and J 0 bases short, with 8 bases between. CDR3 length equals 15 residues. This chain's CDR3 is CASSYDSYSNQPQHF. The CDR3 nucleotides read TGTGCCAGCAGTTACGACTCGTATAGCAATCAGCCCCAGCATTTT.

The rearrangement links TRBV7-9 to TRBJ2-3, with D perhaps matching TRBD1 (6 bases). This CDR3 comprises 18 residues. Trimming removed 5 bases from V and 2 bases from J, with 23 bases in between. Germline V gene lookup returns CDR1 SEHNR and CDR2 FQNEAQ (reference sequence). CDR3 coding DNA: TGTGCCAGCAGCGTAAGGGCCGGGACACAGATACTCACAGATACGCAGTATTTT. Translation: CASSVRAGTQILTDTQYF. The full variable domain, with the rest looked up from reference TRBV7-9 and TRBJ2-3, is DTGVSQNPRHKITKRGQNVTFRCDPISEHNRLYWYRQTLGQGPEFLTYFQNEAQLEKSRLLSDRFSAERPKGSFSTLEIQRTEQGDSAMYLCASSVRAGTQILTDTQYFGPGTRLTVL.

This chain uses TRBV7-9 with TRBJ2-7; D not resolved. Trimming stripped 3 bases from V and 5 bases from J, with 11 bases between. Germline-derived CDR1 and CDR2 are SEHNR and FQNEAQ (reference sequence). The CDR3 totals 13 residues. CDR3 sequence reads: CASSFQESHEQYV. In nucleotides, the CDR3 is TGTGCCAGCAGCTTTCAGGAATCGCACGAGCAGTACGTC.

This clonotype was seen only a few times. The V and J genes are TRBV20-1 and TRBJ1-1; D remains ambiguous. The CDR3 spans 12 residues. V shed 6 bases and J shed 3 bases, with 11 bases lying between them. Looked up from germline, CDR1 is DFQATT and CDR2 is SNEGSKA (reference sequence). The CDR3 region has the DNA TGCAGTGCCAGGAATTCCTACACTGAAGCTTTCTTT. Protein sequence: CSARNSYTEAFF.

This clonotype has only a few counts. The chain employs TRBV7-9 and TRBJ1-2, with a weak D call TRBD1 (5 bases). This CDR3 comprises 17 residues. In germline, CDR1 is SEHNR, CDR2 FQNEAQ (reference sequence). V lost 4 bases and J 8 bases, leaving 26 bases between the germline ends. CDR3 DNA sequence: TGTGCCAGCAGCTCTGAGGTCGGGACGAACCCTGTCTGGGGCTACACCTTC. Translated, it gives CASSSEVGTNPVWGYTF.

The V gene is TRBV6-1, the J gene TRBJ1-1; tentative D call: TRBD1 (6 bases). Trimming stripped 3 bases from V and 7 bases from J, with 9 bases between. In germline, CDR1 is MNHNS, CDR2 SASEGT. The CDR3 extends over 12 amino acids. The CDR3 sequence: CASSEPGDEAFF. The CDR3, as DNA: TGTGCCAGCAGTGAGCCAGGGGATGAAGCTTTCTTT.

This clonotype occurred a few times. V and J are TRBV28 and TRBJ2-2; D gene unclear. Trimming shortened V by 8 bases and J by 7 bases, and 17 bases separated the two germline ends. From germline, CDR1 is MDHEN and CDR2 SYDVKM. The CDR3 sequence is 14 residues long. CDR3 DNA: TGTGCCAGCGGCGTTCACCAGACGGGCGGGGAGCTGTTTTTT. Protein: CASGVHQTGGELFF.

The rearrangement links TRBV3-1 to TRBJ2-5, with a possible D match to TRBD2 (6 bases). The CDR3 runs 16 residues. Per germline, CDR1 LGHDT and CDR2 YNNKEL (reference sequence). Trimming pared 0 bases from V and 5 bases from J, leaving 16 bases between. CDR3 region: CASSQDGETSLETQYF. CDR3 bases: TGTGCCAGCAGCCAAGATGGTGAGACTAGTCTGGAGACCCAGTACTTC.

This clonotype has a handful of counts. This sequence joins TRBV6-2 or TRBV6-3 and TRBJ2-3; a weak D match, TRBD2 (5 bases). CDR3 length equals 18 residues. V lost 6 bases and J 6 bases, leaving 28 bases between the germline ends. Germline CDR1 reads MNHEY; CDR2 reads SVGEGT. The DNA of the CDR3 is TGTGCCAGCAGCCGCCGGGGAGAGCGCCGAACCTTTGAGGATACGCAGTATTTT. It codes for CASSRRGERRTFEDTQYF.

This clonotype has more than one count but fewer than ten. This chain uses TRBV12-3 or TRBV12-4 with TRBJ2-2, with 11 bases that match TRBD1. This CDR3 region has 18 residues. V dropped 6 bases and J dropped 1; count of bases not matched to a gene: 10. CDR3 sequence reads: CASSLGQGVPENTGELFF. Written as DNA, the CDR3 is TGTGCCAGCAGCCTGGGACAGGGGGTCCCCGAGAACACCGGGGAGCTGTTTTTT.

This clonotype has at least ten counts. The junction departs from the called germline gene at one end, perhaps through a read error. This sequence joins TRBV7-8 and TRBJ2-2; weak D call: TRBD1 (5 bases). This CDR3 is built from 12 residues. CDR1 and CDR2 (germline): SGHVS, FQNEAQ. Here the CDR3 DNA reads TGTGCTAGCACAGGGAACACCGGGGAGCTGTTTTTT. Translating it yields CASTGNTGELFF.

V is TRBV12-3 or TRBV12-4 and J is TRBJ2-7; no clear D. Deletions cut 1 base from V and 5 bases from J, with 6 bases between. The CDR3 is 12 residues long. The CDR3 protein is CASSLGRHEQYV. The CDR3, as DNA: TGTGCCAGCAGTTTAGGTCGGCACGAGCAGTACGTC.

This chain connects TRBV7-8 to TRBJ2-5, with TRBD2 matching 9 bases. Germline CDR1 is SGHVS and CDR2 is FQNEAQ. This CDR3 comprises 16 residues. V shed 1 base and J 1 base; nucleotides not matched to a gene: 4. CDR3 nucleotide sequence: TGTGCCAGCAGCTTAGTCCAGCGGGGGGTCCAAGAGACCCAGTACTTC. Its protein is CASSLVQRGVQETQYF.